A single sample gave rise to the 10 T cell receptor beta chains below, sequenced in a study of radiation and T cells in renal cell carcinoma. Treatment indicated: 15 Gy SBRT to primary tumor, nephrectomy 4 weeks later. Data came from immunoSEQ multiplex PCR; TCRdb stores just in-frame clones and leaves some out. The table has 15,000 to 20,000 clones, 50% seen once. The sequencing used tumor tissue, collected from a patient whose treatment included radiotherapy and nephrectomy. All receptors derive from a woman in her sixties with renal cell carcinoma.

This clone was detected a few times. J is TRBJ2-3 and V is TRBV11-3, with 7 bases matching TRBD1. V dropped 5 bases and J dropped 0; count of bases not matched to a gene: 5. Germline lookup yields CDR1 SGHNT and CDR2 YENEEA. The CDR3 is made up of 15 amino acids. The CDR3 reads CASSQGVSSTDTQYF. In DNA form, the CDR3 reads TGTGCCAGCAGCCAGGGGGTATCTAGCACAGATACGCAGTATTTT.

This chain links TRBV7-9 with TRBJ2-7; D remains unclear. CDR3 length: 14 residues. The germline V and J ends were trimmed by 0 bases and 4 bases, with 10 bases remaining between them. Germline loops: CDR1 SEHNR, CDR2 FQNEAQ (reference sequence). The CDR3 region is CASSLAGKVYEQYF. CDR3 nucleotide sequence: TGTGCCAGCAGCTTAGCGGGAAAAGTGTACGAGCAGTACTTC. Supplemented by reference TRBV7-9 and TRBJ2-7, the full variable domain reads DTGVSQNPRHKITKRGQNVTFRCDPISEHNRLYWYRQTLGQGPEFLTYFQNEAQLEKSRLLSDRFSAERPKGSFSTLEIQRTEQGDSAMYLCASSLAGKVYEQYFGPGTRLTVT.

The V and J genes are TRBV1 and TRBJ2-1; the table's D gene call, TRBD2, was not cross checked with the DNA. TRBV1 is a pseudogene segment. The CDR3 length is 17 residues. The CDR3 bases are TGCACCAGCAGCCAGGCTAGCGGGAGTAGTGAGGGCAATGAGCAGTTCTTC. Amino acids: CTSSQASGSSEGNEQFF.

This clone is a singleton in its sample. This sequence joins TRBV9 and TRBJ1-5, with no clear D. V was cut by 3 bases and J by 5 bases, with 9 bases left in between. CDR1 and CDR2 (germline): SGDLS, YYNGEE. The CDR3 loop spans 13 amino acids. CDR3 loop: CASSGLSDQPQHF. In DNA form, the CDR3 reads TGTGCCAGCAGCGGACTTTCAGATCAGCCCCAGCATTTT.

The rearrangement uses TRBV5-4 and TRBJ2-2; TRBD2 aligns across 13 bases. The V gene's germline CDR1 is SGHNT and CDR2 YYREEE (reference sequence). Germline trimming cut 4 bases from V and 5 bases from J; bases unmatched to any gene: 2. This CDR3 contains 15 residues. CDR3 sequence (DNA): TGTGCCAGCAGCATACTAGCGGGAGGGACCGGGGAGCTGTTTTTT. Its translation is CASSILAGGTGELFF.

V gene TRBV4-2 combines with J gene TRBJ2-2, with D perhaps TRBD2 (7 bases). The CDR3 spans 16 residues. V was trimmed by 5 bases and J by 1 base, leaving 14 bases between them. The V gene's germline CDR1 is LGHNA and CDR2 YNFKEQ. The CDR3 here is CASSLGASGNTGELFF. The CDR3 bases are TGTGCCAGCAGCTTGGGGGCTAGCGGGAACACCGGGGAGCTGTTTTTT.

This clone was seen a few times. J is TRBJ1-2 and V is TRBV7-3; D unclear. This CDR3 has 14 residues. CDR1 and CDR2 (germline): SGHTA, FQGTGA. V was pared by 0 bases and J by 5 bases, with 10 bases between. CDR3: CASSLTPGRYGYTF. The CDR3 DNA is TGTGCCAGCAGCTTAACGCCGGGCCGGTATGGCTACACCTTC.

The V call is TRBV11-2, the J call TRBJ1-5; D gene uncertain. This CDR3 contains 14 residues. Germline values: CDR1 SGHAT, CDR2 FQNNGV. Trimming removed 1 base from V and 2 bases from J, with 6 bases in between. The CDR3 coding sequence is TGTGCCAGCAGCTTAGCGTCGGGCAATCAGCCCCAGCATTTT. Its translation is CASSLASGNQPQHF.

The chain links TRBV11-3 to TRBJ2-1, with TRBD1 matching 7 bases. With V trimmed by 0 bases and J by 8 bases, 7 bases remained unmatched. This CDR3 contains 15 residues. Looked up from germline, CDR1 is SGHNT and CDR2 is YENEEA. Here the CDR3 DNA reads TGTGCCAGCAGCTTAGAATCAGGGGGAAACGATGAGCAGTTCTTC. Its protein product is CASSLESGGNDEQFF.

Only a few counts were recorded for this clone. The chain employs TRBV7-3 and TRBJ1-2, with a weak D call TRBD1 (5 bases). In germline, CDR1 is SGHTA, CDR2 FQGTGA. V shed 5 bases and J shed 0 bases, with 22 bases lying between them. There are 18 residues in the CDR3. The CDR3 DNA sequence: TGTGCCAGCAGCCCCTCGGGGGACCTTTCACGATCTAACTATGGCTACACCTTC. Protein: CASSPSGDLSRSNYGYTF.